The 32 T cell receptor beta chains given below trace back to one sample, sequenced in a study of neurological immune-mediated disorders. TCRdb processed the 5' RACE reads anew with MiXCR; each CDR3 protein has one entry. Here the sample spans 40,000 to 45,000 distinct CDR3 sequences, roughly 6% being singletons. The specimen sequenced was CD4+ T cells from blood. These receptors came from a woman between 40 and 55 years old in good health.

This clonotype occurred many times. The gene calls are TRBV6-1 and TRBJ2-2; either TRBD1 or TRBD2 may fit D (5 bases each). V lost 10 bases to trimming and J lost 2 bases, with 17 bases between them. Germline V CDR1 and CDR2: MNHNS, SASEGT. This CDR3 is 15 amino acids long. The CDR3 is CATSSGPRNTGELFF. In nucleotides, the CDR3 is TGTGCCACTTCCTCGGGGCCCAGAAACACCGGGGAGCTGTTTTTT.

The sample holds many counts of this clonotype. The CDR3 DNA reads as TGTGCCAGCAGCCTACAGGGGGGAACCTACAATGAGCAGTTCTTC. Translating it yields CASSLQGGTYNEQFF. This chain joins TRBV12-3 or TRBV12-4 and TRBJ2-1; 8 bases agree with TRBD1. V lost 6 bases to trimming and J lost 2 bases; unmatched junction nucleotides: 6. The CDR3 is 15 residues long.

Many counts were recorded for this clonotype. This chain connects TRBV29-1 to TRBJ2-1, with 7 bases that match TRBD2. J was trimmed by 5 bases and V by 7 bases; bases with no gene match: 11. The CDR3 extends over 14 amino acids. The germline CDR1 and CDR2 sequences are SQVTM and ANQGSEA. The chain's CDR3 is CSARADREDNEQFF. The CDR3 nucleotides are TGCAGCGCCCGGGCGGACCGGGAGGACAATGAGCAGTTCTTC.

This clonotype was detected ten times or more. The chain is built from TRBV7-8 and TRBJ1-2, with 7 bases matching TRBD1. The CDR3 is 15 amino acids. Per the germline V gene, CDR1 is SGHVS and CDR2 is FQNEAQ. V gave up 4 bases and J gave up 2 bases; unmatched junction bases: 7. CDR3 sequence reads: CASSSVKQGNYGYTF. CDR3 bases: TGTGCCAGCAGCTCTGTAAAACAGGGGAACTATGGCTACACCTTC. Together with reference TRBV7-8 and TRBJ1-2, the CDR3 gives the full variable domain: GAGVSQSPRYKVAKRGQDVALRCDPISGHVSLFWYQQALGQGPEFLTYFQNEAQLDKSGLPSDRFFAERPEGSVSTLKIQRTQQEDSAVYLCASSSVKQGNYGYTFGSGTRLTVV.

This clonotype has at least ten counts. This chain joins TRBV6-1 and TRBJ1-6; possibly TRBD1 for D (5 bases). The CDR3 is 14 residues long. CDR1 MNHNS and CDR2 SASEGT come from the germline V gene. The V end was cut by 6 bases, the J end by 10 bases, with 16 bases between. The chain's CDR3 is CASRLGPSDSPLHF. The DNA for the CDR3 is TGTGCCAGCAGATTGGGACCTTCGGACTCACCCCTCCACTTT.

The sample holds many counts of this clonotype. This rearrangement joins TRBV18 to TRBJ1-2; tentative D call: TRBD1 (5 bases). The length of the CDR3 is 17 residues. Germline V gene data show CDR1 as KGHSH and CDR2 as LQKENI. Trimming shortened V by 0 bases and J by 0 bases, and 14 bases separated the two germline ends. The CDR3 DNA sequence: TGTGCCAGCTCACCACCGCTGAGCCTAGGGGCTAACTATGGCTACACCTTC. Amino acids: CASSPPLSLGANYGYTF.

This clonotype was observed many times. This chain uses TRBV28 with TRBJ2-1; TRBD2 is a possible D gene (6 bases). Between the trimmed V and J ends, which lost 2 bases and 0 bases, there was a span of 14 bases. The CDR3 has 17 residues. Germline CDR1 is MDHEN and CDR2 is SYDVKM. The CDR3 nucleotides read TGTGCCAGCAGTTTAGCGGGGCGTAGTGGCTCCTACAATGAGCAGTTCTTC. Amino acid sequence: CASSLAGRSGSYNEQFF.

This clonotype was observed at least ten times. This CDR3 is CASSYRGTGADTQYF. The CDR3 DNA reads as TGTGCCAGCAGCTACCGTGGGACAGGGGCAGATACGCAGTATTTT. The chain is built from TRBV7-9 and TRBJ2-3, with 10 bases lining up with TRBD1. Germline-derived CDR1 and CDR2 are SEHNR and FQNEAQ (reference sequence). The CDR3 length is 15 residues. After removal of 4 bases from V and 4 bases from J, the junction contained 5 bases not matched to a gene.

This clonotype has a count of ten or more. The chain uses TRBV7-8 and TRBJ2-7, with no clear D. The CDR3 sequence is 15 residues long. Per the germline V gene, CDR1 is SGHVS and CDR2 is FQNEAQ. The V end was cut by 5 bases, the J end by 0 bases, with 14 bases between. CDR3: CASSPTGSHSYEQYF. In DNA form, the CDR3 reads TGTGCCAGCAGCCCGACGGGCTCTCACTCCTACGAGCAGTACTTC. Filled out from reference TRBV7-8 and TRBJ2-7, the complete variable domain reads GAGVSQSPRYKVAKRGQDVALRCDPISGHVSLFWYQQALGQGPEFLTYFQNEAQLDKSGLPSDRFFAERPEGSVSTLKIQRTQQEDSAVYLCASSPTGSHSYEQYFGPGTRLTVT.

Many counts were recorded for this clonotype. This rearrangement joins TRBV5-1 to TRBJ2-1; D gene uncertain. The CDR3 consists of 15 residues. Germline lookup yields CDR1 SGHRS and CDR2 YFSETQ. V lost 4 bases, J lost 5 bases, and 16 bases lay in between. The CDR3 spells CASSVVTGPNNEQFF. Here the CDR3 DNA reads TGCGCCAGCAGCGTAGTAACCGGACCTAACAATGAGCAGTTCTTC.

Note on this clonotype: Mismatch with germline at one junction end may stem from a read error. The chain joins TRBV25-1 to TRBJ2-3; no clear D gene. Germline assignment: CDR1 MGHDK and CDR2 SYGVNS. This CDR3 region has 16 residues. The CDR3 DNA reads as TGTGCCAGCAGTGACCCCGAGGCACTTGGCACAGATACACAGTATTTT. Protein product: CASSDPEALGTDTQYF. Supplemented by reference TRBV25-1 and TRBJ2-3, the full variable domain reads EADIYQTPRYLVIGTGKKITLECSQTMGHDKMYWYQQDPGMELHLIHYSYGVNSTEKGDLSSESTVSRIRTEHFPLTLESARPSHTSQYLCASSDPEALGTDTQYFGPGTRLTVL.

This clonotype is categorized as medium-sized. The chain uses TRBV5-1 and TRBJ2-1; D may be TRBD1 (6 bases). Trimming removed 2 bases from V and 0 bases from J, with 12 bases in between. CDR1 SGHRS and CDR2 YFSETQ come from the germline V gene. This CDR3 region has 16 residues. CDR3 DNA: TGCGCCAGCAGCTTAGGGGGAGCTAGCTCCTACAATGAGCAGTTCTTC. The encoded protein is CASSLGGASSYNEQFF.

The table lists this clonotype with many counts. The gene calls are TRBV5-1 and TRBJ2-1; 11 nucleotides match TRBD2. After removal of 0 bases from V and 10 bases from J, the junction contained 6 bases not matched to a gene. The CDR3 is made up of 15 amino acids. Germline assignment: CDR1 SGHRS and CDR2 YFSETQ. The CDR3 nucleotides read TGCGCCAGCAGCTTGGTAGCGGGAGGGCTGGTGGAGCAGTTCTTC. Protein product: CASSLVAGGLVEQFF. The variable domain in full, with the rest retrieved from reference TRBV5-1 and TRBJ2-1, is KAGVTQTPRYLIKTRGQQVTLSCSPISGHRSVSWYQQTPGQGLQFLFEYFSETQRNKGNFPGRFSGRQFSNSRSEMNVSTLELGDSALYLCASSLVAGGLVEQFFGPGTRLTVL.

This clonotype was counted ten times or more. The CDR3 loop is CASSLYGTATNEKLFF. CDR3 nucleotides: TGTGCCAGCAGTTTATATGGGACAGCCACTAATGAAAAACTGTTTTTT. The chain links TRBV28 to TRBJ1-4; 7 bases map to TRBD1. CDR3 length: 16 amino acids. After removal of 1 base from V and 2 bases from J, the junction contained 4 bases not matched to a gene. From germline, CDR1 is MDHEN and CDR2 SYDVKM.

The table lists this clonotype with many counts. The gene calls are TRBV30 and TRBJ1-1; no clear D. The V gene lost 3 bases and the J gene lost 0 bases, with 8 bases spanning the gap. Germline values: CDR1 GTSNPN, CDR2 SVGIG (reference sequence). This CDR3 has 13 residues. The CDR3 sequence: CAWSHSMNTEAFF. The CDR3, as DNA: TGTGCCTGGAGCCATTCGATGAACACTGAAGCTTTCTTT.

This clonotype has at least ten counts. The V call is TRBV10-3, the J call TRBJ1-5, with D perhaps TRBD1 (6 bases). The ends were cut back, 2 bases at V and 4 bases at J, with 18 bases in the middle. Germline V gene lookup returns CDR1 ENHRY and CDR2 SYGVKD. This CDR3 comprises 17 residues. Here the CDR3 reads CAISEPQGFSGNQPQHF. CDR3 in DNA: TGTGCCATCAGTGAGCCACAGGGATTTTCAGGAAATCAGCCCCAGCATTTT.

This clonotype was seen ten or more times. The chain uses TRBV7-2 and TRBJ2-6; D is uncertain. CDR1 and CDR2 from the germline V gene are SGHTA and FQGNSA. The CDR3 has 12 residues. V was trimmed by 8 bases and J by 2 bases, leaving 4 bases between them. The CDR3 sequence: CASGPGANVLTF. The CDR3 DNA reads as TGTGCCAGCGGACCTGGGGCCAACGTCCTGACTTTC.

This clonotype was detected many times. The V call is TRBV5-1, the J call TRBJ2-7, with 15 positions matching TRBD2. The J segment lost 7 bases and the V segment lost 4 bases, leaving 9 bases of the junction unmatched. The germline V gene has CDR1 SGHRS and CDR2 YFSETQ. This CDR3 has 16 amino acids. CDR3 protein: CASSMGTSGRPGEQYF. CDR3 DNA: TGCGCCAGCAGCATGGGGACTAGCGGGAGGCCGGGGGAGCAGTACTTC.

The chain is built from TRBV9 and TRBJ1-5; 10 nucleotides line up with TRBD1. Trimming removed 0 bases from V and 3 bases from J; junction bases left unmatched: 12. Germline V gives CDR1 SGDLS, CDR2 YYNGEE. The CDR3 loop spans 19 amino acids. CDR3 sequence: CASSVGPMAGTGANQPQHF. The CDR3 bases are TGTGCCAGCAGCGTAGGACCTATGGCCGGGACAGGGGCCAATCAGCCCCAGCATTTT.

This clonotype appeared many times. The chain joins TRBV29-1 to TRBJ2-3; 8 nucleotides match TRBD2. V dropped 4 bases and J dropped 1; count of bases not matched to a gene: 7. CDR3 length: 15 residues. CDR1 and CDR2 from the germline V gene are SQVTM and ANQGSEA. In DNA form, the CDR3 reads TGCAGCGTTGGAGTCCTAGCGGGCGGCACAGATACGCAGTATTTT. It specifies CSVGVLAGGTDTQYF.

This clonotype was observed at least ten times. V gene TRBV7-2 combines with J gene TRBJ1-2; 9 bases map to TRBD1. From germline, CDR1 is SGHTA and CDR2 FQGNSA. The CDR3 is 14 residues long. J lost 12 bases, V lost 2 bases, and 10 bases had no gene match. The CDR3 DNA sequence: TGTGCCAGCAGCTTAAACCCAGGGACAGGGTCGCACACCTTC. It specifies CASSLNPGTGSHTF.

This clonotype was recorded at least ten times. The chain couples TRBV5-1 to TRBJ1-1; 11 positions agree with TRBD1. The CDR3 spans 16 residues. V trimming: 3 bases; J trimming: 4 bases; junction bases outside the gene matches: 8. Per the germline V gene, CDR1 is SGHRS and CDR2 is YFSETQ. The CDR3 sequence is CASSSGQGALATEAFF. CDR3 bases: TGCGCCAGCAGCTCAGGACAGGGGGCGTTGGCCACTGAAGCTTTCTTT.

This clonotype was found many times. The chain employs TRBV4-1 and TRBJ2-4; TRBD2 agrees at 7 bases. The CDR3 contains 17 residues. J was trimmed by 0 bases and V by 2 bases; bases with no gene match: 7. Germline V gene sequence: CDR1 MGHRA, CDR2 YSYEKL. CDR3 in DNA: TGCGCCAGCAGCCAACCGAGACTAGCCTTAGCCAAAAACATTCAGTACTTC. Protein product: CASSQPRLALAKNIQYF.

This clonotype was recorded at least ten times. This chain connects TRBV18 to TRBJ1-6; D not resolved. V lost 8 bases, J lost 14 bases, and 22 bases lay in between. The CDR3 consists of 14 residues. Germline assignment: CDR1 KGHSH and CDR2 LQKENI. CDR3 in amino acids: CASKGGREIETLHF. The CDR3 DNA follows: TGTGCCAGCAAAGGTGGAAGGGAAATAGAGACCCTCCACTTT.

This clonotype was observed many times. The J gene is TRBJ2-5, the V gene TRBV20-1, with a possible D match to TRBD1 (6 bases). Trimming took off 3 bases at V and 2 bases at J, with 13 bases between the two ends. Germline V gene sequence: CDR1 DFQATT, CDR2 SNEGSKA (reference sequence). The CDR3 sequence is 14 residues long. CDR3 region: CSARPWTDQETQYF. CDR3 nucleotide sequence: TGCAGTGCTAGGCCCTGGACAGATCAAGAGACCCAGTACTTC.

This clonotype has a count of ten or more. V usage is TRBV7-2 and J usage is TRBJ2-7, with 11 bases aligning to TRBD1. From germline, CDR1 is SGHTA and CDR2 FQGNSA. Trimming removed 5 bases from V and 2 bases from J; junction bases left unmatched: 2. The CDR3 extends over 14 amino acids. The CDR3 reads CASSRGQGAYEQYF. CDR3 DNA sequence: TGTGCCAGCAGCCGGGGACAGGGGGCCTACGAGCAGTACTTC.

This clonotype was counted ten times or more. The CDR3 sequence is CSANRDRVPNEQFF. In nucleotides, the CDR3 is TGCAGTGCAAACCGGGACAGGGTCCCCAATGAGCAGTTCTTC. This chain joins TRBV20-1 and TRBJ2-1; 9 bases agree with TRBD1. The CDR3 covers 14 residues. Unmatched junction bases numbered 9, after V lost 6 bases and J lost 6 bases. CDR1 and CDR2 from the germline V gene are DFQATT and SNEGSKA (reference sequence).

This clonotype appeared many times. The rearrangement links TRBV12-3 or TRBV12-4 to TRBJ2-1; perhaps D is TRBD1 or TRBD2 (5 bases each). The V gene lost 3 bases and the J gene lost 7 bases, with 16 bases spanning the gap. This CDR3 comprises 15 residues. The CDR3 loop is CASSLGSRESNEQFF. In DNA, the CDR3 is TGTGCCAGCAGTTTGGGCTCCAGGGAGTCAAATGAGCAGTTCTTC.

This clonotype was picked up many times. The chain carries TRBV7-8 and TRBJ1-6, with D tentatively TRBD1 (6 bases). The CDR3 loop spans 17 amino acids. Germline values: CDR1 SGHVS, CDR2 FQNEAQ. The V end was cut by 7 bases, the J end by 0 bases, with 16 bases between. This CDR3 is CASTVDGQSSYNSPLHF. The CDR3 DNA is TGTGCCAGCACCGTTGACGGACAGAGCTCCTATAATTCACCCCTCCACTTT.

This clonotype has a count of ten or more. CDR3 DNA sequence: TGTGCCAGCAGCCCTACTAGGGCGGTTGGCGAGCAGTTCTTC. It is translated as CASSPTRAVGEQFF. V and J are TRBV6-5 and TRBJ2-1; perhaps TRBD2 as D (5 bases). Trimming cost V 6 bases and J 10 bases, with 19 bases left between them. Germline assignment: CDR1 MNHEY and CDR2 SVGAGI. CDR3 length equals 14 residues.

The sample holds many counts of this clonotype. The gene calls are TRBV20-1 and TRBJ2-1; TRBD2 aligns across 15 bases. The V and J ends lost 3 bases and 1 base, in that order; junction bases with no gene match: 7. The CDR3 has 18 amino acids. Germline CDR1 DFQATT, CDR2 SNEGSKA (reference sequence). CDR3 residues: CSASGQGTSGRSYNEQFF. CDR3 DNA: TGCAGTGCTAGCGGCCAGGGGACTAGCGGGAGGTCCTACAATGAGCAGTTCTTC.

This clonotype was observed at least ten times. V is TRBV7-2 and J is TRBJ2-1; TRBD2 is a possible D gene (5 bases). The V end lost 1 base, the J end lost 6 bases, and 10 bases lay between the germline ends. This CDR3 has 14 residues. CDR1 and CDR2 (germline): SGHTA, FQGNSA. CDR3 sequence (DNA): TGTGCCAGCAGCTTAGTCGAGGGAGTCAATGAGCAGTTCTTC. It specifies CASSLVEGVNEQFF.